The entry below gives a single T cell receptor beta chain sequence along with its context. Its antigen is not yet known. Per-base quality was not reported, and no clone a single base away is much larger than it. The data are from a study of CD8 T cells in Susac syndrome (dated by TCRdb to between 2019 and 2020). Study-wide context: The study used repertoire sequencing to test whether antigen drove CD8+ T cell activation and differentiation in Susac syndrome.

High-throughput TCR beta sequencing profiled peripheral blood CD8+ and CD4+ T cells from healthy donors, Susac syndrome patients and multiple sclerosis patients. Healthy donors were age- and sex-matched controls. CD8+ TEMRA cells were enriched by FACS, while bulk CD8+ and CD4+ T cells were purified by magnetic negative isolation. Blood was drawn into EDTA tubes, processed within 24 hours, and PBMCs were isolated by density gradient centrifugation. PBMCs intended for TCR sequencing were cryopreserved in liquid nitrogen and were subsequently thawed in a 37 degrees C water bath. The sorted or isolated CD4+, CD8+ and CD8+ TEMRA cells reached a purity of at least 90%. RNA was extracted using the RNeasy kit, and about 0.5 to 1 ug of the RNA was reverse transcribed with random hexamers. The immunoSEQ multiplex PCR assay, which covers 54 Vbeta and 13 Jbeta segments, was used to amplify TCR beta CDR3 regions. PCR amplification bias was corrected by using a synthetic template baseline for primer optimization and computational correction. As for the original processing: Reads were annotated to V, D and J genes per IMGT and analyzed with immunoSEQ Analyzer, keeping only productive sequences. Clonality was calculated as one minus the Shannon entropy normalized by log2 of the number of productive unique sequences. For each patient and control, public and private clones were evaluated among the 100 most prevalent clones. Clones were defined as Susac-specific when absent from the healthy and MS cohorts, from about 970 published viral clones and from other ImmuneACCESS disease sequences. TCRdb applied fastp at Q25 and MiXCR to the public reads, then kept only in-frame beta chains. A single entry per CDR3 protein holds the most common genes and DNA from its merged rows. TCRdb, rather than the study authors, made the V and J calls. For this sample there are over 120,000 distinct CDR3 sequences; roughly 94% appear just once. Clones ranked in the top ten supply under 0.095% of the sample.

From the cysteine through the phenylalanine, the CDR3 covers 15 amino acids. Only the CDR3 DNA stays, 45 bases, in frame from base 1. Trimming leaves V shorter by 7 bases and J shorter by 3 bases, with the junction holding 10 bases beyond the gene matches. What the work shows at the level of the full study, not this receptor alone: The number of individuals in the TCR sequencing and HLA analysis was acknowledged as relatively small.

The sequence derives from a human donor in good health. The rearranged chain carries TRBV12-3 or TRBV12-4 and TRBJ2-5; TRBD1 matches 8 bases in the middle. The sequenced sample was CD4+ T cells from PBMCs. The DNA sequence reads TGTGCCAGCACCTCTCCGGGGACAGGAAAAGAGACCCAGTACTTC. Translated, it gives CASTSPGTGKETQYF.